The 4 T cell receptor beta chains below were found in one sample sequenced in a study of shared clonotypes between healthy human individuals. Here immunoSEQ multiplex PCR was the method, and the copy in TCRdb shows in-frame clones only, minus some. The table records about 1.5 million clones, 95% to 99% of them present only once. The sequenced material came from naive CD4+ T cells sorted from blood. The subset was: CD45RA+ positively selected. These receptors were taken from a man aged 25 to 40 in good health.

This chain links TRBV5-1 with TRBJ2-5; D may match TRBD1 or TRBD2 (5 bases each). Germline V lookup: CDR1 SGHRS, CDR2 YFSETQ. Trimming pared 3 bases from V and 5 bases from J, leaving 23 bases between. This CDR3 region has 17 residues. The CDR3 DNA is TGCGCCAGCAGCTACAAACCCCGGGACCCTGCCGAGGAGACCCAGTACTTC. Protein product: CASSYKPRDPAEETQYF. Together with reference TRBV5-1 and TRBJ2-5, the CDR3 gives the full variable domain: KAGVTQTPRYLIKTRGQQVTLSCSPISGHRSVSWYQQTPGQGLQFLFEYFSETQRNKGNFPGRFSGRQFSNSRSEMNVSTLELGDSALYLCASSYKPRDPAEETQYFGPGTRLLVL.

J is TRBJ1-1 and V is TRBV5-1, with 7 nucleotides matching TRBD1. V was pared by 0 bases and J by 4 bases, with 6 bases of the junction left unmatched. The CDR3 is made up of 15 amino acids. CDR1 is SGHRS, CDR2 YFSETQ, per germline. CDR3 in amino acids: CASSLVNTGATEAFF. As DNA, the CDR3 is TGCGCCAGCAGCTTGGTTAATACAGGGGCCACTGAAGCTTTCTTT.

The chain couples TRBV9 to TRBJ2-1; D perhaps matches TRBD2 (6 bases). Germline V CDR1 and CDR2: SGDLS, YYNGEE. The CDR3 has 17 amino acids. V shed 0 bases and J shed 0 bases, with 13 bases lying between them. The CDR3 loop reads CASSVVSGEFSYNEQFF. Written as DNA, the CDR3 is TGTGCCAGCAGCGTAGTTTCGGGGGAATTCTCCTACAATGAGCAGTTCTTC. Filled out from reference TRBV9 and TRBJ2-1, the complete variable domain reads DSGVTQTPKHLITATGQRVTLRCSPRSGDLSVYWYQQSLDQGLQFLIQYYNGEERAKGNILERFSAQQFPDLHSELNLSSLELGDSALYFCASSVVSGEFSYNEQFFGPGTRLTVL.

V gene TRBV29-1 combines with J gene TRBJ2-3; D is possibly TRBD1 or TRBD2 (5 bases each). CDR1 is SQVTM and CDR2 is ANQGSEA in the germline V gene. The V end was cut by 7 bases, the J end by 3 bases, with 20 bases between. The CDR3 has 15 amino acids. Here the CDR3 DNA reads TGCAGCGCTGGAAAAACTAGTTGGGGGACAGATACGCAGTATTTT. This gives the protein CSAGKTSWGTDTQYF.